The following is a T cell receptor (beta chain) sequence with its context. CDR3 length equals 15 residues. The germline V gene encodes CDR1 MGHRA and CDR2 YSYEKL. The V gene end was trimmed by 4 bases and the J gene end by 3 bases; junction bases not matched to a gene: 6. This sample is drawn from a study of T-cell memory formation after mild COVID-19. TCRdb re-analysed the 5' RACE reads in MiXCR, keeping a single row per CDR3 protein. Here the sample spans approximately 350,000 distinct CDR3 sequences, 25% to 30% being singletons. The sequenced material came from PBMCs or a T cell subset sorted from them (not recorded which). The chain employs TRBV4-1 and TRBJ1-5; 7 bases match TRBD1. The clonotype originates from an adult woman who had mild COVID-19 (a few samples of this study predate the infection). Cell type and time point are not known. In DNA form, the CDR3 reads TGCGCCAGCAGCCCAGGGGGGGGCTTCAATCAGCCCCAGCATTTT. Translating it yields CASSPGGGFNQPQHF.